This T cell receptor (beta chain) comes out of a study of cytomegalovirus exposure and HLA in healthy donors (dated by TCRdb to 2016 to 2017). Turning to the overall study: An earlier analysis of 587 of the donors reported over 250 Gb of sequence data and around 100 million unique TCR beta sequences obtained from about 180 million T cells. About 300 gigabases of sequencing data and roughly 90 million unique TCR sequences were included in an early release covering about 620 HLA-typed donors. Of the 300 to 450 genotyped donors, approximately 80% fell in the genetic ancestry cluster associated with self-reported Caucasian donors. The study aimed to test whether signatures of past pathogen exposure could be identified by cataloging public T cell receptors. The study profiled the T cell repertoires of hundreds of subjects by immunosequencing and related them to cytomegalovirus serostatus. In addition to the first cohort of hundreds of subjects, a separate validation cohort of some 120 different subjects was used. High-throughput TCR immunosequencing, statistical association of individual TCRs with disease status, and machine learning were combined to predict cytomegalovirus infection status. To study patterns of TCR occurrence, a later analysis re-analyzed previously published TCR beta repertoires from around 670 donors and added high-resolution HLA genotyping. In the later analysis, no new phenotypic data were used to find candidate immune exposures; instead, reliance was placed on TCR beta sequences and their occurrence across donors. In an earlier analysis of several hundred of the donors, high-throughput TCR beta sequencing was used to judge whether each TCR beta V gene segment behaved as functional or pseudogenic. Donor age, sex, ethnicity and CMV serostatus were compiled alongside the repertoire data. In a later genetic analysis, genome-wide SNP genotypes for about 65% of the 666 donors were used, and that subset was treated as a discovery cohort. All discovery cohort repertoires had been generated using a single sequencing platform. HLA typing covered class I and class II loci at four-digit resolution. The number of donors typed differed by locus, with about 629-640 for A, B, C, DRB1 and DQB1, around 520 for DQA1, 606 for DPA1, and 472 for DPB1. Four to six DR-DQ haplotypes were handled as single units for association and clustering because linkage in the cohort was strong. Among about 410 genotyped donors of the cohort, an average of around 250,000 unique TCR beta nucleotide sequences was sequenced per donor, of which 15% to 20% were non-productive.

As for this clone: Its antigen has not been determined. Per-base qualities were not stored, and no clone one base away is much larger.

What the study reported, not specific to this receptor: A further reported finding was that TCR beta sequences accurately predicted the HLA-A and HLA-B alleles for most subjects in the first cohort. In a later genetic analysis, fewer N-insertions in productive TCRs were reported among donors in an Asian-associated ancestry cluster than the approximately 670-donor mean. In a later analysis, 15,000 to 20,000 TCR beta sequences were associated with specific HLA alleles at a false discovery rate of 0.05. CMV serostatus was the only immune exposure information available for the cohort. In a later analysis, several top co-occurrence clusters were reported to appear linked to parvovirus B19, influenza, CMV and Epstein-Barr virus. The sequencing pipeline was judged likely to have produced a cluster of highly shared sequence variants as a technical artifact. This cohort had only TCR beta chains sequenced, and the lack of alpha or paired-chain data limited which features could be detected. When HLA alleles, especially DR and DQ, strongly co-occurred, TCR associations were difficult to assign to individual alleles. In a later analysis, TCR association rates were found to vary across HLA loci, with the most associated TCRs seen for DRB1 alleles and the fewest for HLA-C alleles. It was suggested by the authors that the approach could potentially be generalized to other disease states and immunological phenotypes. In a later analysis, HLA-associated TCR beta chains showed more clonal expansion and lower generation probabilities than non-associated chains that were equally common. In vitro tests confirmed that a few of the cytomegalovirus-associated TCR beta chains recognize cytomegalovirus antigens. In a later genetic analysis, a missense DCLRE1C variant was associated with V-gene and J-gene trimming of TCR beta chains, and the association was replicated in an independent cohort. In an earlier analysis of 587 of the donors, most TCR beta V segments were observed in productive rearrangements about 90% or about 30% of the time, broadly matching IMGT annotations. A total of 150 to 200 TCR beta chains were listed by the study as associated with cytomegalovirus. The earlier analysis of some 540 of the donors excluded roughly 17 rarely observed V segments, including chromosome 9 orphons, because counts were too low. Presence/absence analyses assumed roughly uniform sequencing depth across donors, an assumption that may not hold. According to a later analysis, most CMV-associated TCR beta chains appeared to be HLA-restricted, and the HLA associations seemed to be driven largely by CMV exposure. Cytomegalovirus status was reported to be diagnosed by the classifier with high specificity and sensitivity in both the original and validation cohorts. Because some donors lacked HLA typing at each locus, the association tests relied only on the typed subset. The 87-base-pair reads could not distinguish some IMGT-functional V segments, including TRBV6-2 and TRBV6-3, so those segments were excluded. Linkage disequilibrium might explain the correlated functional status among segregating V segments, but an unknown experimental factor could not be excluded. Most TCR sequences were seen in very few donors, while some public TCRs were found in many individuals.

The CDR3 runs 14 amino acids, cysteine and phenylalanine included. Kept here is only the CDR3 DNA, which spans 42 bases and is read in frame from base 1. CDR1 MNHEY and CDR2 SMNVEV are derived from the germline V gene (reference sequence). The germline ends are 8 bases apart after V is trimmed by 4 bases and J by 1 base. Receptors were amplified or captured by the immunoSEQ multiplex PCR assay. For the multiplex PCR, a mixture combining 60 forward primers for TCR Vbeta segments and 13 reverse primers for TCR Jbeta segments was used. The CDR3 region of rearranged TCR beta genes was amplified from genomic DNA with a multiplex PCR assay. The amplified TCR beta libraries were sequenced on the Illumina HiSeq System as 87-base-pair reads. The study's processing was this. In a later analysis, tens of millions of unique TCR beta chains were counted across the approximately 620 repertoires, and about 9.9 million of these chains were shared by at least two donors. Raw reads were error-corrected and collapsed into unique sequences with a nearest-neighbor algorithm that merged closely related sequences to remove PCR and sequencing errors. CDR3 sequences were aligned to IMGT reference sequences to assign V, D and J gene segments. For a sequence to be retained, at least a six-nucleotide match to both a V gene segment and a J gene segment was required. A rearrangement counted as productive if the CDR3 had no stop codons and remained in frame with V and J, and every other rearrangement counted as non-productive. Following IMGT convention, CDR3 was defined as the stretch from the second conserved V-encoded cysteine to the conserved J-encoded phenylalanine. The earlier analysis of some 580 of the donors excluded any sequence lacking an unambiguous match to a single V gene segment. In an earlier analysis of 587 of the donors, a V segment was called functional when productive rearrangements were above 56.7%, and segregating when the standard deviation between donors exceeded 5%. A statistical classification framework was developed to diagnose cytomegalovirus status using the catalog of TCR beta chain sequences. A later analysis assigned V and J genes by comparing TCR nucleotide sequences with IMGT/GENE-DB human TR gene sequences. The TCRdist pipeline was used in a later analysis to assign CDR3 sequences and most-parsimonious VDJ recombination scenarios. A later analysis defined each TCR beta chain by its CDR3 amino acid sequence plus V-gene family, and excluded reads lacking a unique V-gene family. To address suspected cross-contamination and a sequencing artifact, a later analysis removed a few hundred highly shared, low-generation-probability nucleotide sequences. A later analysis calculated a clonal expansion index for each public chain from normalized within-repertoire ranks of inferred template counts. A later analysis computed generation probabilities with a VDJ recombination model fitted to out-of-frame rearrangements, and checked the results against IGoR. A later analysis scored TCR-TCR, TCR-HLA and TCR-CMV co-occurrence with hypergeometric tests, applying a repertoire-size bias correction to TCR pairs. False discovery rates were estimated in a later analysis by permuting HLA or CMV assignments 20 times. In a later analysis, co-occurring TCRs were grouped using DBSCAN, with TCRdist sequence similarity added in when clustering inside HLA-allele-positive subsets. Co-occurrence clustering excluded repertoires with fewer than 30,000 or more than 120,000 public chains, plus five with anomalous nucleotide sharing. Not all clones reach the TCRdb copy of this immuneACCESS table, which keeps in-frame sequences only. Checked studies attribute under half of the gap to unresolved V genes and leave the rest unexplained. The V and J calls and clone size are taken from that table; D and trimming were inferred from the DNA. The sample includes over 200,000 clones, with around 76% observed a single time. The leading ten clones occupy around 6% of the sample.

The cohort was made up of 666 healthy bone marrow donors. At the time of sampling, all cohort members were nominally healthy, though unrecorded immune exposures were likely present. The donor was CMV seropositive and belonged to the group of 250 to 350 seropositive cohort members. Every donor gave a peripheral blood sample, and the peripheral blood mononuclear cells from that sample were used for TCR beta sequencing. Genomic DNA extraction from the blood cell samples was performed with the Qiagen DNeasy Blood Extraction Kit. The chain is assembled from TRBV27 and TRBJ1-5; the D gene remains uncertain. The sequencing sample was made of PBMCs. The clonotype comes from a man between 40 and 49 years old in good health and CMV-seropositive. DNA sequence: TGTGCCAGCAGTTCCCTCCGGAGCAATCAGCCCCAGCATTTT. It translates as CASSSLRSNQPQHF.